This T cell receptor (beta chain) comes out of a study of OX40 agonist ivuxolimab in advanced cancers. General study results and limits: CD4+ and CD8+ blood T cells expanded clonally by week 6 at 0.1 to 3.0 mg/kg. The average count of expanded clones was higher among CD8+ T cells than among CD4+.

Samples of blood were obtained at baseline, on cycle 4 day 1, and on cycle 7 day 1. V was clipped by 1 base and J by 6 bases, with 14 bases between them. The CDR3 is made up of 14 amino acids. CDR1 is SGHKS and CDR2 is YYEKEE in the germline V gene (reference sequence). About this clone itself: The antigen remains undetermined.

The repertoire was sequenced with immunoSEQ multiplex PCR; TCRdb's copy has only in-frame clones and lacks some. The table records some 86,000 clones, about 90% of them present only once. The rearrangement joins TRBV5-5 to TRBJ2-7; tentatively, D is TRBD1 or TRBD2 (5 bases each). The receptor's source is an adult with an advanced solid tumor such as melanoma, head and neck, liver or kidney cancer. The sequences come from CD4+ or CD8+ T cells sorted from blood, collected in a trial of the OX40 agonist ivuxolimab. The CDR3 reads CASSLILAGSEQYF. As DNA, the CDR3 is TGTGCCAGCAGCTTGATCTTAGCAGGGAGCGAGCAGTACTTC.